This T cell receptor (beta chain) was recorded in a study of blood T cell repertoires in COVID-19. Study in general: Donors in the United States, Italy and Spain gave samples during acute or convalescent COVID-19. In each case, the material was cDNA or gDNA derived from T cells, B-cell-depleted T cells, or PBMCs.

The CDR3 runs 13 residues. With 5 bases removed from V and 1 base from J, the gap between germline ends came to 8 bases. Germline assignment: CDR1 KGHSH and CDR2 LQKENI. Original analysis: Reference gene primer amplification gave estimated nucleated cell counts. TCRdb keeps only in-frame clones here, not all; method: immunoSEQ multiplex PCR. V, J and clone size are taken as reported in that table, and D and trimming were inferred from the DNA itself. In the table there are some 47,000 clones, approximately 85% of which are singletons. This TCR came from an older woman with acute or convalescent COVID-19. This chain links TRBV18 with TRBJ1-1; D remains unclear. The source material was peripheral blood. The CDR3 nucleotides are TGTGCCAGCTCAGAAATCGGGAACACTGAAGCTTTCTTT. It translates to CASSEIGNTEAFF. Together with reference TRBV18 and TRBJ1-1, the CDR3 gives the full variable domain: NAGVMQNPRHLVRRRGQEARLRCSPMKGHSHVYWYRQLPEEGLKFMVYLQKENIIDESGMPKERFSAEFPKEGPSILRIQQVVRGDSAAYFCASSEIGNTEAFFGQGTRLTVV.